The 12 T cell receptor beta chains presented below share a single source sample, sequenced in a study of naive and memory T cell subsets. The SP2 primer and nested alpha and beta constant region primers amplified ligated cDNA in four rounds. TCRdb passed the 5' RACE reads through MiXCR, listing each CDR3 protein once. This table holds tens of thousands of distinct CDR3 sequences, around 8% found once. TCR cDNA received a 3' ligated oligonucleotide that carried a UMI. The receptors were sampled from a female donor in good health.

By share, this clonotype counts as medium-sized. The chain combines TRBV7-9 with TRBJ1-5; D gene uncertain. V dropped 0 bases and J dropped 2 bases, with 8 bases sitting between them. The CDR3 loop spans 15 amino acids. The V gene's germline CDR1 is SEHNR and CDR2 FQNEAQ (reference sequence). Here the CDR3 reads CASSLAREGNQPQHF. CDR3 DNA sequence: TGTGCCAGCAGCTTAGCGAGGGAGGGCAATCAGCCCCAGCATTTT.

This clonotype has just a few counts. This sequence joins TRBV6-2 or TRBV6-3 and TRBJ2-7; 7 bases map to TRBD1. CDR3 length: 15 amino acids. Germline CDR1 reads MNHEY; CDR2 reads SVGEGT. The V segment lost 2 bases and the J segment 1 base; nucleotides outside the gene matches: 5. CDR3 nucleotide sequence: TGTGCCAGCAGTTACAAAGGGGGCGCTTCCTACGAGCAGTACTTC. It yields the protein CASSYKGGASYEQYF.

The chain links TRBV12-3 or TRBV12-4 to TRBJ2-2, with a possible D match to TRBD1 (6 bases). V was pared by 3 bases and J by 6 bases, with 14 bases between. The CDR3 has 15 amino acids. For the CDR3, the DNA is TGTGCCAGCAGTTTCCGGGACATGGGTCCCGGGGAGCTGTTTTTT. Translated: CASSFRDMGPGELFF.

This chain's CDR3 is CASSILRPEAGANVLTF. In DNA form, the CDR3 reads TGTGCCAGTAGTATTCTACGTCCCGAGGCTGGGGCCAACGTCCTGACTTTC. This chain uses TRBV19 with TRBJ2-6; no clear D. This CDR3 contains 17 residues. CDR1 and CDR2 from the germline V gene are LNHDA and SQIVND (reference sequence). V was cut by 3 bases and J by 2 bases, with 14 bases left in between.

The table lists this clonotype with a few counts. J is TRBJ2-7 and V is TRBV27, with 13 bases matching TRBD2. V dropped 4 bases and J dropped 3; count of bases not matched to a gene: 3. Germline V CDR1 and CDR2: MNHEY, SMNVEV (reference sequence). This CDR3 is 15 amino acids long. CDR3 nucleotides: TGTGCCAGCAGTTCGGGACTAGCGGGACTCTACGAGCAGTACTTC. Translated, it gives CASSSGLAGLYEQYF.

The V call is TRBV5-6, the J call TRBJ2-1; 11 bases are shared with TRBD2. CDR3 length: 16 residues. Germline CDR1 reads SGHDT; CDR2 reads YYEEEE. The junction had 4 bases not matched to a gene; V was cut back by 1 base and J by 4 bases. The CDR3 DNA reads as TGTGCCAGCAGCTTGACTAGCGGGAGTATGTACAATGAGCAGTTCTTC. Translated: CASSLTSGSMYNEQFF. The full variable domain, with the rest looked up from reference TRBV5-6 and TRBJ2-1, is DAGVTQSPTHLIKTRGQQVTLRCSPKSGHDTVSWYQQALGQGPQFIFQYYEEEERQRGNFPDRFSGHQFPNYSSELNVNALLLGDSALYLCASSLTSGSMYNEQFFGPGTRLTVL.

This clonotype has a handful of counts. This chain uses TRBV20-1 with TRBJ1-5; a weak D match, TRBD1 (6 bases). The CDR3 totals 14 residues. With 5 bases removed from V and 4 bases from J, the gap between germline ends came to 15 bases. The germline gives CDR1 DFQATT, CDR2 SNEGSKA (reference sequence). Here the CDR3 reads CSASTTQGNQPQHF. CDR3 bases: TGCAGTGCTTCTACCACACAGGGAAATCAGCCCCAGCATTTT.

The CDR3 region has the DNA TGCAGTGCTATATCGGACAGGGGGGGATCGAGAAACACTGAAGCTTTCTTT. Residues: CSAISDRGGSRNTEAFF. V and J are TRBV20-1 and TRBJ1-1; 10 bases line up with TRBD1. Losses at the gene ends were 4 bases for V and 2 bases for J; bases not matched to a gene: 13. Germline lookup yields CDR1 DFQATT and CDR2 SNEGSKA (reference sequence). CDR3 length: 17 amino acids.

The chain joins TRBV7-3 to TRBJ2-1; 7 nucleotides align to TRBD2. Per germline, CDR1 SGHTA and CDR2 FQGTGA. The CDR3 is made up of 16 amino acids. With V trimmed by 5 bases and J by 1 base, 8 bases remained unmatched. CDR3 in DNA: TGTGCCAGCAGCCCAGACGGCGGGAGTTCCTACAATGAGCAGTTCTTC. Translation: CASSPDGGSSYNEQFF.

The genes are TRBV3-1 and TRBJ1-2; D is unresolved. Germline CDR1 and CDR2: LGHDT and YNNKEL (reference sequence). The CDR3 loop spans 13 amino acids. V gave up 0 bases and J gave up 8 bases, with 10 bases separating them. The CDR3 here is CASSQESPGGYTF. In DNA form, the CDR3 reads TGTGCCAGCAGCCAAGAAAGTCCGGGCGGCTACACCTTC.

This clonotype was recorded many times. This chain joins TRBV30 and TRBJ1-2; a possible D gene is TRBD1 (5 bases). With 4 bases removed from V and 0 bases from J, the gap between germline ends came to 12 bases. Germline CDR1 and CDR2: GTSNPN and SVGIG (reference sequence). The CDR3 covers 14 residues. The CDR3, as DNA: TGTGCCTGGAATTACAGGAGAGCTAACTATGGCTACACCTTC. Protein product: CAWNYRRANYGYTF.

This clonotype occurred a few times. The chain employs TRBV12-3 or TRBV12-4 and TRBJ2-7, with D possibly being TRBD1 (6 bases). V lost 6 bases to trimming and J lost 1 base, with 10 bases between them. The CDR3 spans 13 residues. This chain's CDR3 is CASREGTSYEQYF. CDR3 in DNA: TGTGCCAGCAGGGAAGGGACATCCTACGAGCAGTACTTC.